Listed below are T cell receptor beta chains from one sample, sequenced in a study of blood T cell repertoires in COVID-19. Generated by immunoSEQ multiplex PCR, the TCRdb table keeps only in-frame clones and is missing some. The top ten hold around 3% of the sample, which has about 48,000 clones, roughly 85% seen once. The sample taken for sequencing was peripheral blood. The source is a woman over 75 with acute or convalescent COVID-19. CDR3s include the opening cysteine and the closing phenylalanine or tryptophan. Fields, in order: clone size, J gene, D gene, V gene, CDR3 protein, CDR3 DNA. A D gene is named only where the DNA matches it firmly. Clone size appears in some rows only: once, few, many, or a class for an expanded clone.

clone size: -; J gene: TRBJ1-1; D gene: -; V gene: TRBV6-5; CDR3 protein: CASRPPEATEAFF; CDR3 DNA: TGTGCCAGCAGGCCTCCCGAGGCCACTGAAGCTTTCTTT
clone size: -; J gene: TRBJ1-2; D gene: TRBD1; V gene: TRBV2; CDR3 protein: CASRPGTANYGYTF; CDR3 DNA: TGTGCCAGCAGGCCAGGGACAGCTAACTATGGCTACACCTTC
clone size: -; J gene: TRBJ2-3; D gene: TRBD2; V gene: TRBV2; CDR3 protein: CAGTSVRGVPPDTQYF; CDR3 DNA: TGTGCCGGCACTAGTGTGCGGGGGGTTCCCCCAGATACGCAGTATTTT
clone size: -; J gene: TRBJ1-4; D gene: -; V gene: TRBV7-9; CDR3 protein: CASSSGEGREKLFF; CDR3 DNA: TGTGCCAGCAGCTCAGGGGAGGGTCGGGAAAAACTGTTTTTT
clone size: -; J gene: TRBJ1-5; D gene: -; V gene: TRBV27; CDR3 protein: CASSTTGPPVAQHF; CDR3 DNA: TGTGCCAGCAGTACTACAGGGCCTCCGGTGGCCCAGCATTTT
clone size: -; J gene: TRBJ2-7; D gene: TRBD1; V gene: TRBV7-3; CDR3 protein: CASSLSGGASYEQYF; CDR3 DNA: TGTGCCAGCAGCTTATCAGGGGGCGCCTCCTACGAGCAGTACTTC
clone size: -; J gene: TRBJ1-2; D gene: -; V gene: TRBV2; CDR3 protein: CASIGQRSYYGYTF; CDR3 DNA: TGTGCCAGCATTGGACAGAGGTCCTACTATGGCTACACCTTC
clone size: -; J gene: TRBJ1-2; D gene: TRBD1; V gene: TRBV10-3; CDR3 protein: CAISESGGANGYTF; CDR3 DNA: TGTGCCATCAGTGAGTCAGGGGGCGCAAATGGCTACACCTTC
clone size: -; J gene: TRBJ1-1; D gene: -; V gene: TRBV5-5; CDR3 protein: CASSPYSNTEAFF; CDR3 DNA: TGTGCCAGCAGCCCTTACAGCAACACTGAAGCTTTCTTT
clone size: -; J gene: TRBJ2-7; D gene: TRBD1; V gene: TRBV18; CDR3 protein: CASSPGQGGSYEQYF; CDR3 DNA: TGTGCCAGCTCACCCGGACAGGGGGGCTCCTACGAGCAGTACTTC
clone size: -; J gene: TRBJ1-3; D gene: -; V gene: TRBV5-1; CDR3 protein: CASSMGPLGDTIYF; CDR3 DNA: TGCGCCAGCAGCATGGGGCCCCTCGGGGACACCATATATTTT
clone size: -; J gene: TRBJ1-1; D gene: -; V gene: TRBV7-2; CDR3 protein: CASSLESAGTAFF; CDR3 DNA: TGTGCCAGCAGCTTAGAGTCGGCGGGTACAGCTTTCTTT
clone size: few; J gene: TRBJ1-3; D gene: -; V gene: TRBV30; CDR3 protein: CAWSAPGSSGNTIYF; CDR3 DNA: TGTGCCTGGAGTGCCCCGGGGTCCTCTGGAAACACCATATATTTT
clone size: -; J gene: TRBJ2-3; D gene: -; V gene: TRBV3-1/TRBV3-2; CDR3 protein: CASSSSRAGTQYF; CDR3 DNA: TGTGCCAGCAGCTCTTCCAGGGCAGGTACGCAGTATTTT
clone size: -; J gene: TRBJ1-1; D gene: -; V gene: TRBV6-2/TRBV6-3; CDR3 protein: CASSPSGGTNTEAFF; CDR3 DNA: TGTGCCAGCAGCCCCAGTGGGGGGACGAACACTGAAGCTTTCTTT
clone size: -; J gene: TRBJ1-5; D gene: -; V gene: TRBV15; CDR3 protein: CATSFGYEPQHF; CDR3 DNA: TGTGCCACCAGTTTCGGGTACGAGCCCCAGCATTTT
clone size: -; J gene: TRBJ2-7; D gene: -; V gene: TRBV19; CDR3 protein: CASSKGTVEGAYEQYF; CDR3 DNA: TGTGCCAGTAGTAAAGGCACCGTTGAGGGGGCCTACGAGCAGTACTTC
clone size: -; J gene: TRBJ2-5; D gene: -; V gene: TRBV5-1; CDR3 protein: CASMGQGQETQYF; CDR3 DNA: TGCGCCAGCATGGGGCAGGGACAAGAGACCCAGTACTTC
clone size: -; J gene: TRBJ1-2; D gene: TRBD1; V gene: TRBV19; CDR3 protein: CASSPGTGYYGYTF; CDR3 DNA: TGTGCCAGTAGTCCGGGGACAGGGTACTATGGCTACACCTTC
clone size: -; J gene: TRBJ1-4; D gene: -; V gene: TRBV21-1; CDR3 protein: CASSNKCRGSREKLFF; CDR3 DNA: TGTGCCAGCAGCAATAAGTGCAGGGGATCTAGGGAAAAACTGTTTTTT
clone size: -; J gene: TRBJ2-3; D gene: -; V gene: TRBV9; CDR3 protein: CASSPGLATDTQYF; CDR3 DNA: TGTGCCAGCAGCCCCGGACTTGCAACAGATACGCAGTATTTT
clone size: -; J gene: TRBJ2-7; D gene: TRBD2; V gene: TRBV18; CDR3 protein: CASSPLAGGESEQYF; CDR3 DNA: TGTGCCAGCTCACCTCTAGCGGGGGGGGAATCCGAGCAGTACTTC
clone size: -; J gene: TRBJ1-2; D gene: -; V gene: TRBV20-1; CDR3 protein: CSGTDGHGYTF; CDR3 DNA: TGCAGCGGAACGGATGGGCACGGCTACACCTTC
clone size: few; J gene: TRBJ2-6; D gene: -; V gene: TRBV19; CDR3 protein: CASSTLTGSGANVLTF; CDR3 DNA: TGTGCCAGTAGTACCCTCACGGGGTCCGGGGCCAACGTCCTGACTTTC
clone size: -; J gene: TRBJ2-7; D gene: -; V gene: TRBV6-5; CDR3 protein: CASSRDIVYEQYF; CDR3 DNA: TGTGCCAGTTCACGGGACATAGTCTACGAGCAGTACTTC
clone size: -; J gene: TRBJ1-1; D gene: -; V gene: TRBV30; CDR3 protein: CAWSVGGEAFF; CDR3 DNA: TGTGCCTGGAGTGTCGGAGGTGAAGCTTTCTTT
clone size: -; J gene: TRBJ2-3; D gene: -; V gene: TRBV7-8; CDR3 protein: CASSPERGGTDTQYF; CDR3 DNA: TGTGCCAGCAGCCCGGAGAGGGGGGGTACAGATACGCAGTATTTT
clone size: -; J gene: TRBJ2-2; D gene: -; V gene: TRBV11-2; CDR3 protein: CASSLGTRNTGELFF; CDR3 DNA: TGTGCCAGCAGCTTAGGGACAAGGAACACCGGGGAGCTGTTTTTT